The 10 T cell receptor beta chains below were found in one sample sequenced in a study of cytomegalovirus exposure and HLA in healthy donors. The PCR ran on 60 Vbeta and 13 Jbeta primers. Sequenced by immunoSEQ multiplex PCR; TCRdb stores in-frame clones only, minus some. The sample has around 92,000 clones; approximately 80% are singletons. The sample consisted of PBMCs. The receptors come from a man between 60 and 75 years old in good health and CMV-seropositive.

The chain combines TRBV29-1 with TRBJ1-5; D gene ambiguous. The ends were cut back, 4 bases at V and 5 bases at J, with 12 bases in the middle. This CDR3 comprises 13 residues. The germline V gene encodes CDR1 SQVTM and CDR2 ANQGSEA. The CDR3, as DNA: TGCAGCGTTGCTTCTGGCAGTGATCAGCCCCAGCATTTT. It codes for CSVASGSDQPQHF.

The CDR3 DNA reads TGTGCCAGCAGCTTAATGGCAGGGCAAGAGACCCAGTACTTC. Its translation is CASSLMAGQETQYF. V gene TRBV7-6 combines with J gene TRBJ2-5; maybe TRBD1 (5 bases). CDR1 is SGHVS, CDR2 FNYEAQ, per germline. The CDR3 length is 14 residues. V was shortened by 2 bases and J by 2 bases, with 9 bases between the two germline ends.

Written as DNA, the CDR3 is TGTGCCAGCAGTGAAAGTGGGACAGTCTACACTGAAGCTTTCTTT. Amino acid sequence: CASSESGTVYTEAFF. The J gene is TRBJ1-1, the V gene TRBV2; 7 nucleotides match TRBD1. The CDR3 is 15 residues long. Germline V CDR1 and CDR2: SNHLY, FYNNEI. J lost 3 bases, V lost 2 bases, and 6 bases had no gene match.

V and J are TRBV30 and TRBJ1-1, with D maybe TRBD1 (6 bases). The length of the CDR3 is 13 residues. V dropped 4 bases and J dropped 5 bases, with 14 bases sitting between them. The germline CDR1 and CDR2 sequences are GTSNPN and SVGIG (reference sequence). The CDR3 sequence is CAWTRGAWTEAFF. As DNA, the CDR3 is TGTGCCTGGACCCGGGGGGCTTGGACTGAAGCTTTCTTT. The full variable domain, its missing parts supplied by reference TRBV30 and TRBJ1-1, is SQTIHQWPATLVQPVGSPLSLECTVEGTSNPNLYWYRQAAGRGLQLLFYSVGIGQISSEVPQNLSASRPQDRQFILSSKKLLLSDSGFYLCAWTRGAWTEAFFGQGTRLTVV.

The chain has TRBV30 and TRBJ2-5; D gene uncertain. V was cut by 0 bases and J by 5 bases, with 19 bases left in between. This CDR3 has 16 amino acids. Germline V gene sequence: CDR1 GTSNPN, CDR2 SVGIG (reference sequence). CDR3 sequence (DNA): TGTGCCTGGAGTGTACCCTTTATCAGCCAGGCGGAGACCCAGTACTTC. It yields the protein CAWSVPFISQAETQYF.

This clone has just a few counts. The DNA of the CDR3 is TGTGCCAGCAGCTCTAGCGTTGATGAGCAGTTCTTC. It specifies CASSSSVDEQFF. The V gene is TRBV7-2, the J gene TRBJ2-1; a weak D match, TRBD2 (6 bases). Trimming left V 4 bases short and J 8 bases short, with 9 bases between. CDR3 length equals 12 residues. CDR1 and CDR2 from the germline V gene are SGHTA and FQGNSA.

This rearrangement joins TRBV28 to TRBJ2-1; D is possibly TRBD2 (6 bases). CDR3 length: 14 residues. The germline gives CDR1 MDHEN, CDR2 SYDVKM. The V and J ends lost 7 bases and 6 bases respectively, with 16 bases between them. CDR3 coding DNA: TGTGCCAGCAATCCAGGAGGGCCACGCAATGAGCAGTTCTTC. Translated, it gives CASNPGGPRNEQFF. The full variable domain, with the rest looked up from reference TRBV28 and TRBJ2-1, is DVKVTQSSRYLVKRTGEKVFLECVQDMDHENMFWYRQDPGLGLRLIYFSYDVKMKEKGDIPEGYSVSREKKERFSLILESASTNQTSMYLCASNPGGPRNEQFFGPGTRLTVL.

This chain links TRBV28 with TRBJ1-6, with D hard to call. Germline loops: CDR1 MDHEN, CDR2 SYDVKM. Between the trimmed V and J ends, which lost 6 bases and 8 bases, there was a span of 14 bases. This CDR3 comprises 14 residues. In nucleotides, the CDR3 is TGTGCCAGCAGCCCGACACTCAGACATTCACCCCTCCACTTT. The encoded protein is CASSPTLRHSPLHF. The full variable domain, rest sourced from reference TRBV28 and TRBJ1-6, is DVKVTQSSRYLVKRTGEKVFLECVQDMDHENMFWYRQDPGLGLRLIYFSYDVKMKEKGDIPEGYSVSREKKERFSLILESASTNQTSMYLCASSPTLRHSPLHFGNGTRLTVT.

This rearrangement joins TRBV7-9 to TRBJ2-1; D may be TRBD1 (6 bases). The CDR3 covers 13 residues. Per the germline V gene, CDR1 is SEHNR and CDR2 is FQNEAQ (reference sequence). Trimming removed 5 bases from V and 5 bases from J, with 10 bases in between. CDR3 DNA: TGTGCCAGCAGCATTCGGACAGACAATGAGCAGTTCTTC. Amino acid sequence: CASSIRTDNEQFF.

As DNA, the CDR3 is TGTGCCAGCAGCCCTGAGCGGGGTAGAACAGATACGCAGTATTTT. Its translation is CASSPERGRTDTQYF. This rearrangement joins TRBV7-9 to TRBJ2-3, with 7 bases fitting TRBD2. Trimming cost V 5 bases and J 3 bases; bases outside gene matches: 8. The CDR3 spans 15 residues. The germline CDR1 and CDR2 sequences are SEHNR and FQNEAQ (reference sequence).